These 15 T cell receptor beta chains originate from one sample sequenced in a study of radiation and T cells in renal cell carcinoma. The data were produced by immunoSEQ multiplex PCR, yet TCRdb's version contains in-frame clones alone and is incomplete. The sample has about 95,000 clones, less than 90% seen once. Time point described: baseline pretreatment blood. Treatment denoted: 15 Gy SBRT to primary tumor, nephrectomy 4 weeks later. Sample: blood, taken from a patient whose treatment included radiotherapy and nephrectomy. All receptors come from a man aged 45-65 years with renal cell carcinoma.

The chain employs TRBV4-2 and TRBJ2-5; D remains unclear. Germline V gene data show CDR1 as LGHNA and CDR2 as YNFKEQ. The CDR3 covers 14 residues. V shed 2 bases and J shed 3 bases, with 10 bases lying between them. The CDR3 region is CASSQYGQEETQYF. CDR3 in DNA: TGTGCCAGCAGCCAATACGGGCAGGAAGAGACCCAGTACTTC.

The chain links TRBV7-2 to TRBJ1-6; possibly TRBD1 for D (5 bases). CDR1 SGHTA and CDR2 FQGNSA come from the germline V gene. V dropped 5 bases and J dropped 7 bases, with 15 bases sitting between them. The CDR3 spans 15 residues. This CDR3 reads CASSRTGTTNSPLHF. Here the CDR3 DNA reads TGTGCCAGCAGCCGGACCGGGACTACGAATTCACCCCTCCACTTT.

This rearrangement joins TRBV6-5 to TRBJ2-7, with D perhaps matching TRBD1 or TRBD2 (5 bases each). Germline CDR1 MNHEY, CDR2 SVGAGI. Trimming removed 10 bases at V and 5 bases at J, with 24 bases between. The CDR3 spans 15 residues. The CDR3 is CATHADRTGPNEQYF. CDR3 bases: TGTGCCACCCATGCCGACCGGACGGGACCCAACGAGCAGTACTTC.

The chain couples TRBV11-3 to TRBJ2-1; 8 positions match TRBD2. The CDR3 totals 14 residues. The junction had 8 bases not matched to a gene; V was cut back by 5 bases and J by 8 bases. Germline CDR1 SGHNT, CDR2 YENEEA. The CDR3 region is CASSPVASGYEQFF. The CDR3 DNA follows: TGTGCCAGCAGCCCGGTGGCTAGCGGGTATGAGCAGTTCTTC.

This clone was detected once. The chain is built from TRBV19 and TRBJ2-2; 8 nucleotides line up with TRBD1. Losses at the gene ends were 5 bases for V and 8 bases for J; bases not matched to a gene: 10. Per germline, CDR1 LNHDA and CDR2 SQIVND (reference sequence). CDR3 size: 15 residues. The CDR3: CASSPIQGARGELFF. The CDR3 coding sequence is TGTGCCAGTAGTCCTATCCAGGGGGCGCGGGGGGAGCTGTTTTTT.

The rearrangement uses TRBV7-8 and TRBJ2-1; D is uncertain. The CDR3 runs to 14 residues. V shed 5 bases and J shed 4 bases, with 12 bases lying between them. The germline V gene has CDR1 SGHVS and CDR2 FQNEAQ. Here the CDR3 reads CASSPSGLYNEQFF. DNA for the CDR3: TGTGCCAGCAGCCCTAGTGGCCTATACAATGAGCAGTTCTTC. Full variable domain (outside the CDR3, taken from reference TRBV7-8 and TRBJ2-1): GAGVSQSPRYKVAKRGQDVALRCDPISGHVSLFWYQQALGQGPEFLTYFQNEAQLDKSGLPSDRFFAERPEGSVSTLKIQRTQQEDSAVYLCASSPSGLYNEQFFGPGTRLTVL.

The chain uses TRBV19 and TRBJ2-1; D possibly corresponds to TRBD2 (6 bases). CDR1 is LNHDA, CDR2 SQIVND, per germline (reference sequence). This CDR3 contains 14 residues. V was shortened by 7 bases and J by 6 bases, with 16 bases between the two germline ends. The CDR3 coding sequence is TGTGCCAGTACTTTGGTAGCGGCAACCAATGAGCAGTTCTTC. Its protein product is CASTLVAATNEQFF.

Here the CDR3 reads CSAAWGAENGYTF. CDR3 nucleotide sequence: TGCAGCGCTGCGTGGGGGGCGGAGAATGGCTACACCTTC. This chain links TRBV29-1 with TRBJ1-2; D possibly corresponds to TRBD1 (6 bases). There are 13 residues in the CDR3. Germline lookup yields CDR1 SQVTM and CDR2 ANQGSEA. Trimming took off 7 bases at V and 6 bases at J, with 18 bases between the two ends.

This clone has only one observation. V is TRBV4-1 and J is TRBJ2-5; 7 bases match TRBD2. The end of the DNA fits TRBJ2-7 better, so the J call may be wrong. The CDR3 loop spans 16 amino acids. Germline values: CDR1 MGHRA, CDR2 YSYEKL. The CDR3 sequence: CASTPQAGGTLYEQYF. The CDR3 nucleotides are TGCGCCAGTACCCCACAAGCCGGGGGGACCCTCTACGAGCAGTACTTC.

This rearrangement joins TRBV5-1 to TRBJ1-2; D might be TRBD1 (5 bases). Germline values: CDR1 SGHRS, CDR2 YFSETQ. Trimming took 4 bases from V and 3 from J, leaving 7 bases between them. The CDR3 is 12 amino acids. CDR3 amino acids: CASSQGDYGYTF. The CDR3 DNA is TGCGCCAGCAGCCAGGGAGACTATGGCTACACCTTC.

This sequence joins TRBV7-8 and TRBJ2-7; 12 nucleotides agree with TRBD1. Germline lookup yields CDR1 SGHVS and CDR2 FQNEAQ. The trim removed 8 bases at V and 4 bases at J, leaving 15 bases unmatched. CDR3 size: 17 residues. This CDR3 is CASRPSNRDRGLYEQYF. In nucleotides, the CDR3 is TGTGCCAGCCGACCATCCAACCGGGACAGGGGGCTTTACGAGCAGTACTTC.

The chain joins TRBV7-6 to TRBJ2-3; D is undetermined. This CDR3 region has 13 residues. With 8 bases removed from V and 0 bases from J, the gap between germline ends came to 9 bases. The V gene's germline CDR1 is SGHVS and CDR2 FNYEAQ. The CDR3 bases are TGTGCCAGCTCTGGGTATAGCACAGATACGCAGTATTTT. This translates into CASSGYSTDTQYF.

This chain links TRBV4-2 with TRBJ1-1, with D possibly matching TRBD1 (5 bases). CDR1 and CDR2 (germline): LGHNA, YNFKEQ. Between the trimmed V and J ends, which lost 4 bases and 5 bases, there was a span of 14 bases. This CDR3 has 14 amino acids. The CDR3 sequence is CASSPRDGATEAFF. CDR3 DNA: TGTGCCAGCAGCCCCAGGGATGGGGCTACTGAAGCTTTCTTT.

The chain recombines TRBV6-5 with TRBJ1-3; 7 bases map to TRBD1. The trim removed 4 bases at V and 2 bases at J, leaving 8 bases unmatched. CDR3 length: 16 amino acids. CDR1 and CDR2 (germline): MNHEY, SVGAGI. The CDR3 here is CASSSQQGFAGNTIYF. The CDR3 DNA sequence: TGTGCCAGCAGTTCCCAACAGGGGTTTGCTGGAAACACCATATATTTT.

This chain connects TRBV20-1 to TRBJ2-2; D remains ambiguous. CDR3 length equals 11 residues. Trimming removed 6 bases from V and 2 bases from J, with 4 bases in between. Germline-derived CDR1 and CDR2 are DFQATT and SNEGSKA (reference sequence). The CDR3 nucleotides read TGCAGTGCGGAAAACACCGGGGAGCTGTTTTTT. Amino acid sequence: CSAENTGELFF.